Each of the 13 T cell receptor beta chains below was sequenced from the same sample in a study of T cells in Graves' hyperthyroidism and ophthalmopathy. RNA transcripts served as the template for amplifying TCR beta CDR3 regions. HTBI primers drove first-round RT-PCR of the TCR CDR3. TCRdb passed the multiplex PCR reads through MiXCR, listing each CDR3 protein once. The sample lists more than 550,000 distinct CDR3 sequences; approximately 42% were seen once. The sample taken for sequencing was peripheral blood or thyroid tissue (not recorded which). The receptors were gathered from an adult man with Graves' disease, either hyperthyroidism or ophthalmopathy (not recorded which).

The rearrangement joins TRBV2 to TRBJ1-2; TRBD1 aligns across 8 bases. Germline loops: CDR1 SNHLY, CDR2 FYNNEI. The CDR3 sequence is 16 residues long. Germline trimming cut 5 bases from V and 2 bases from J; bases unmatched to any gene: 10. The CDR3 sequence: CASSLIPGGRNYGYTF. The DNA of the CDR3 is TGTGCCAGCAGTTTAATTCCAGGGGGCAGGAACTATGGCTACACCTTC.

The chain has TRBV9 and TRBJ2-7, with 11 bases aligning to TRBD2. With V trimmed by 0 bases and J by 6 bases, 8 bases remained unmatched. The CDR3 consists of 16 residues. Germline V lookup: CDR1 SGDLS, CDR2 YYNGEE. As DNA, the CDR3 is TGTGCCAGCAGCGTAGAGGCAACTAGCGGGGGCGGCGAGCAGTACTTC. This sequence encodes CASSVEATSGGGEQYF.

J is TRBJ1-5 and V is TRBV7-4; 7 bases line up with TRBD1. The trim removed 4 bases at V and 3 bases at J, leaving 3 bases unmatched. From germline, CDR1 is SGHVT and CDR2 SQSDAQ. CDR3 length: 14 residues. DNA for the CDR3: TGTGCCAGCAGCTACAGGGGCTACAATCAGCCCCAGCATTTT. This translates into CASSYRGYNQPQHF.

This clonotype was seen at least ten times. This chain joins TRBV7-8 and TRBJ2-7; no definite D call. Trimming removed 5 bases from V and 9 bases from J, with 14 bases in between. Germline lookup yields CDR1 SGHVS and CDR2 FQNEAQ. There are 12 residues in the CDR3. This CDR3 reads CASSPGEATQYF. CDR3 DNA: TGTGCCAGCAGCCCCGGAGAGGCCACGCAGTACTTC.

This clonotype was seen at least ten times. V usage is TRBV7-8 and J usage is TRBJ1-6, with 9 bases matching TRBD1. The germline V gene has CDR1 SGHVS and CDR2 FQNEAQ. J was trimmed by 6 bases and V by 1 base; bases with no gene match: 7. The CDR3 is 17 residues long. The CDR3 loop reads CASSLVIPTGGNSPLHF. The CDR3 nucleotides read TGTGCCAGCAGCTTAGTTATCCCGACAGGGGGTAATTCACCCCTCCACTTT. Variable domain in full (rest from reference TRBV7-8 and TRBJ1-6): GAGVSQSPRYKVAKRGQDVALRCDPISGHVSLFWYQQALGQGPEFLTYFQNEAQLDKSGLPSDRFFAERPEGSVSTLKIQRTQQEDSAVYLCASSLVIPTGGNSPLHFGNGTRLTVT.

The sample holds many counts of this clonotype. The V call is TRBV15, the J call TRBJ1-2, with D perhaps TRBD1 (5 bases). CDR1 is LNHNV, CDR2 YYDKDF, per germline (reference sequence). Trimming shortened V by 1 base and J by 7 bases, and 13 bases separated the two germline ends. The CDR3 runs to 14 residues. The chain's CDR3 is CATSRAGQGFGYTF. The CDR3 DNA is TGTGCCACCAGCAGAGCCGGCCAGGGCTTTGGCTACACCTTC.

The V call is TRBV5-1, the J call TRBJ1-2, with D possibly TRBD1 on 6 matching bases. CDR1 and CDR2 from the germline V gene are SGHRS and YFSETQ. The CDR3 spans 14 residues. Trimming removed 6 bases from V and 8 bases from J, with 20 bases in between. The CDR3 DNA follows: TGCGCCAGCACCCCGGGAGACAGGACTCGCGGCTACACCTTC. It translates to CASTPGDRTRGYTF.

The chain recombines TRBV19 with TRBJ1-2; 9 bases are a match to TRBD1. Germline trimming cut 7 bases from V and 7 bases from J; bases unmatched to any gene: 10. The germline CDR1 and CDR2 sequences are LNHDA and SQIVND (reference sequence). The CDR3 is made up of 14 amino acids. The CDR3 DNA follows: TGTGCCAGTATCCGGGACAGGGAAGACTCTGGCTACACCTTC. It translates to CASIRDREDSGYTF.

This chain links TRBV5-1 with TRBJ2-5; a possible D gene is TRBD1 (5 bases). Per germline, CDR1 SGHRS and CDR2 YFSETQ. The V end lost 0 bases, the J end lost 4 bases, and 10 bases lay between the germline ends. The CDR3 consists of 14 residues. The CDR3 coding sequence is TGCGCCAGCAGCTTGGTTGATAGGGGAGAGACCCAGTACTTC. Amino acids: CASSLVDRGETQYF. The variable domain in full, with the rest retrieved from reference TRBV5-1 and TRBJ2-5, is KAGVTQTPRYLIKTRGQQVTLSCSPISGHRSVSWYQQTPGQGLQFLFEYFSETQRNKGNFPGRFSGRQFSNSRSEMNVSTLELGDSALYLCASSLVDRGETQYFGPGTRLLVL.

Concerning this clonotype itself: This may stem from a read error, because a much larger clone lies one nucleotide away. This chain links TRBV7-9 with TRBJ2-7; D is perhaps TRBD1 (5 bases). Germline V gene sequence: CDR1 SEHNR, CDR2 FQNEAQ (reference sequence). The CDR3 runs to 14 residues. Trimming cost V 9 bases and J 0 bases, with 15 bases left between them. DNA for the CDR3: TGTGCCAGTGGTATAGACAGTAGCTCCTACGAGCAGTACTTC. Translating it yields CASGIDSSSYEQYF.

The table lists this clonotype with a few counts. The V and J genes are TRBV5-5 and TRBJ2-5; 8 positions match TRBD2. CDR3 length: 14 amino acids. CDR1 is SGHKS, CDR2 YYEKEE, per germline (reference sequence). V shed 7 bases, J shed 7 bases, and the junction held 12 bases outside the gene matches. The CDR3 DNA follows: TGTGCCAGCCGACGGGGGGGGGCCCATGGGACCCAGTACTTC. Protein: CASRRGGAHGTQYF.

On this clonotype itself: Given a much more abundant clone one base away, this may be a read error. The chain combines TRBV7-2 with TRBJ1-2; the D is unclear. The CDR3 is 11 amino acids. The germline gives CDR1 SGHTA, CDR2 FQGNSA. The CDR3 loop reads CAGSFTGGYTF. In nucleotides, the CDR3 is TGTGCCGGCAGCTTCACGGGAGGCTACACCTTC.

This clonotype has ten or more counts. The chain recombines TRBV19 with TRBJ2-7, with D perhaps being TRBD1 or TRBD2 (5 bases each). V lost 4 bases and J 0 bases, leaving 10 bases between the germline ends. Germline CDR1 and CDR2: LNHDA and SQIVND (reference sequence). The CDR3 consists of 14 residues. The CDR3 DNA sequence: TGTGCCAGTAGTACCCCCGGGACCTCCTACGAGCAGTACTTC. Translation gives CASSTPGTSYEQYF.